These 20 T cell receptor beta chains share one sample of origin, sequenced in a study of cytotoxic CD8 clonotypes in ibrutinib-treated CLL. Sequenced by immunoSEQ multiplex PCR; TCRdb stores in-frame clones only, minus some. The sample shows some 19,000 clones, 81% of them seen only once. The sequenced sample was PBMCs, obtained before ibrutinib treatment. The receptors come from a human donor with chronic lymphocytic leukemia.

The rearrangement links TRBV19 to TRBJ1-2, with D tentatively TRBD1 (6 bases). Germline-derived CDR1 and CDR2 are LNHDA and SQIVND (reference sequence). CDR3 size: 14 residues. Trimming pared 4 bases from V and 4 bases from J, leaving 13 bases between. The CDR3 spells CASSKSGESYGYTF. The CDR3 DNA reads as TGTGCCAGTAGTAAGTCAGGGGAGAGCTATGGCTACACCTTC.

The V call is TRBV7-6, the J call TRBJ2-3, with 14 bases matching TRBD2. Per the germline V gene, CDR1 is SGHVS and CDR2 is FNYEAQ. The CDR3 totals 15 residues. The V segment lost 5 bases and the J segment 7 bases; nucleotides outside the gene matches: 5. The CDR3 protein is CASSLTSGGAHTQYF. CDR3 DNA: TGTGCCAGCAGCCTGACTAGCGGGGGGGCCCATACGCAGTATTTT. The full variable domain, its missing parts supplied by reference TRBV7-6 and TRBJ2-3, is GAGVSQSPRYKVTKRGQDVALRCDPISGHVSLYWYRQALGQGPEFLTYFNYEAQQDKSGLPNDRFSAERPEGSISTLTIQRTEQRDSAMYRCASSLTSGGAHTQYFGPGTRLTVL.

This rearrangement joins TRBV10-3 to TRBJ2-2; no reliable D call. The CDR3 sequence is 15 residues long. Trimming pared 0 bases from V and 6 bases from J, leaving 11 bases between. CDR1 and CDR2 (germline): ENHRY, SYGVKD. The CDR3 reads CAISESKGRAGELFF. The CDR3 DNA reads TGTGCCATCAGTGAGTCGAAGGGTAGGGCCGGGGAGCTGTTTTTT.

This rearrangement joins TRBV5-1 to TRBJ2-1, with TRBD1 matching 10 bases. CDR3 length: 19 residues. The germline CDR1 and CDR2 sequences are SGHRS and YFSETQ. Trimming removed 0 bases from V and 0 bases from J; junction bases left unmatched: 9. CDR3 nucleotides: TGCGCCAGCAGCTTGGAGGGGACAGGGGAGTACCGCTCCTACAATGAGCAGTTCTTC. Protein: CASSLEGTGEYRSYNEQFF.

In nucleotides, the CDR3 is TGTGCCAGCAGCTTAGAGTCGAGCTCCTACAATGAGCAGTTCTTC. This translates into CASSLESSSYNEQFF. The chain joins TRBV7-2 to TRBJ2-1; D gene ambiguous. There are 15 residues in the CDR3. The germline V gene encodes CDR1 SGHTA and CDR2 FQGNSA. V gave up 1 base and J gave up 0 bases, with 7 bases separating them.

V is TRBV9 and J is TRBJ1-3; D not resolved. V was pared by 0 bases and J by 0 bases, with 13 bases between. The germline CDR1 and CDR2 sequences are SGDLS and YYNGEE. The CDR3 is 17 amino acids. The CDR3 sequence: CASSVDVRPSSGNTIYF. CDR3 nucleotides: TGTGCCAGCAGCGTAGATGTCAGACCCAGCTCTGGAAACACCATATATTTT.

This clone was counted only a few times. The J gene is TRBJ2-1, the V gene TRBV12-5; 9 bases map to TRBD2. Germline CDR1 is LGHNT and CDR2 is FRNRAP. The CDR3 runs to 15 residues. V lost 6 bases and J lost 4; bases outside the gene matches: 7. DNA of the CDR3: TGTGCTAGTGGCCAGAGCGGGGGGATGTACAATGAGCAGTTCTTC. Its protein product is CASGQSGGMYNEQFF.

This chain connects TRBV15 to TRBJ2-5; tentatively, D is TRBD1 or TRBD2 (5 bases each). Trimming took 1 base from V and 0 from J, leaving 12 bases between them. Germline values: CDR1 LNHNV, CDR2 YYDKDF (reference sequence). This CDR3 region has 16 residues. CDR3 DNA sequence: TGTGCCACCAGCAGAGGGGAGAGGGGCCACCAAGAGACCCAGTACTTC. Its protein is CATSRGERGHQETQYF.

This clone has just one count. The V and J genes are TRBV12-5 and TRBJ2-3; 12 bases match TRBD2. Trimming took 1 base from V and 5 from J; bases not matched to a gene: 13. Germline assignment: CDR1 LGHNT and CDR2 FRNRAP. The CDR3 is made up of 19 amino acids. This chain's CDR3 is CASGLGGRTSGDFGDTQYF. The CDR3, as DNA: TGTGCTAGTGGTTTGGGTGGCCGGACTAGCGGGGACTTCGGAGATACGCAGTATTTT. The full variable domain, in which reference TRBV12-5 and TRBJ2-3 provide the parts outside the CDR3, is DARVTQTPRHKVTEMGQEVTMRCQPILGHNTVFWYRQTMMQGLELLAYFRNRAPLDDSGMPKDRFSAEMPDATLATLKIQPSEPRDSAVYFCASGLGGRTSGDFGDTQYFGPGTRLTVL.

The chain combines TRBV7-3 with TRBJ2-5; 8 nucleotides match TRBD1. Germline loops: CDR1 SGHTA, CDR2 FQGTGA. The CDR3 sequence is 15 residues long. Germline trimming cut 2 bases from V and 3 bases from J; bases unmatched to any gene: 5. The CDR3 spells CASSLLTTGEETQYF. The DNA of the CDR3 is TGTGCCAGCAGCTTACTTACGACAGGGGAAGAGACCCAGTACTTC.

This CDR3 is CASSYDSNYGYTF. CDR3 sequence (DNA): TGTGCCAGCAGTTACGACAGCAACTATGGCTACACCTTC. V is TRBV6-5 and J is TRBJ1-2, with D possibly TRBD1 on 5 matching bases. Looked up from germline, CDR1 is MNHEY and CDR2 is SVGAGI. There are 13 residues in the CDR3. Trimming removed 2 bases from V and 2 bases from J, with 6 bases in between.

This clone came up once. V is TRBV7-3 and J is TRBJ2-5, with a tentative D call TRBD2 (6 bases). V lost 5 bases and J lost 1, with 11 bases in between. This CDR3 contains 14 residues. CDR1 is SGHTA and CDR2 is FQGTGA in the germline V gene. The CDR3 is CASSASSAQETQYF. The CDR3 DNA sequence: TGTGCCAGCAGCGCCTCTAGCGCCCAAGAGACCCAGTACTTC.

This chain links TRBV28 with TRBJ1-3; D not resolved. Germline CDR1 and CDR2: MDHEN and SYDVKM. Between the trimmed V and J ends, which lost 5 bases and 3 bases, there was a span of 5 bases. The CDR3 totals 12 residues. The CDR3 loop reads CASSGVGNTIYF. CDR3 DNA: TGTGCCAGCAGTGGCGTTGGAAACACCATATATTTT.

The V gene is TRBV6-1, the J gene TRBJ1-4, with D possibly TRBD1 on 6 matching bases. The CDR3 is 15 residues long. Deletions cut 4 bases from V and 7 bases from J, with 16 bases between. Germline V gene sequence: CDR1 MNHNS, CDR2 SASEGT. CDR3 sequence (DNA): TGTGCCAGCAGTGGTAGACAGGCCGGCGCTGAAAAACTGTTTTTT. Translation: CASSGRQAGAEKLFF.

V is TRBV6-6 and J is TRBJ1-2; D is possibly TRBD1 (6 bases). The V gene lost 0 bases and the J gene lost 4 bases, with 9 bases spanning the gap. The germline CDR1 and CDR2 sequences are MNHNY and SVGAGI (reference sequence). CDR3 length equals 14 residues. The CDR3 spells CASSYSTDSYGYTF. For the CDR3, the DNA is TGTGCCAGCAGTTACTCGACGGACAGCTATGGCTACACCTTC.

CDR3 region: CASSLRSFSERPEQYF. The DNA of the CDR3 is TGCGCCAGCAGCTTGAGGTCCTTCAGCGAACGCCCCGAGCAGTACTTC. The gene calls are TRBV5-1 and TRBJ2-7, with D uncertain. The CDR3 covers 16 residues. V lost 1 base, J lost 6 bases, and 20 bases lay in between. Germline V gene lookup returns CDR1 SGHRS and CDR2 YFSETQ.

The rearrangement joins TRBV4-3 to TRBJ1-2; TRBD1 aligns across 11 bases. Per the germline V gene, CDR1 is LGHNA and CDR2 is YSLEER. The CDR3 length is 15 residues. The V gene end was trimmed by 4 bases and the J gene end by 8 bases; junction bases not matched to a gene: 9. CDR3 protein: CASSPVGQGAGGYTF. DNA of the CDR3: TGCGCCAGCAGCCCCGTCGGACAGGGGGCGGGGGGCTACACCTTC.

The rearrangement links TRBV19 to TRBJ2-7; D not certain. CDR3 length: 14 amino acids. CDR1 is LNHDA, CDR2 SQIVND, per germline (reference sequence). Trimming removed 3 bases from V and 2 bases from J, with 11 bases in between. The CDR3 loop is CASSIDIGPYEQYF. The CDR3 DNA sequence: TGTGCCAGTAGTATCGACATCGGCCCCTACGAGCAGTACTTC. The whole variable domain, remainder taken from reference TRBV19 and TRBJ2-7, is DGGITQSPKYLFRKEGQNVTLSCEQNLNHDAMYWYRQDPGQGLRLIYYSQIVNDFQKGDIAEGYSVSREKKESFPLTVTSAQKNPTAFYLCASSIDIGPYEQYFGPGTRLTVT.

The rearrangement joins TRBV11-2 to TRBJ1-2; TRBD1 aligns across 8 bases. V lost 0 bases, J lost 9 bases, and 9 bases stayed unmatched. The CDR3 spans 15 residues. Germline assignment: CDR1 SGHAT and CDR2 FQNNGV. Here the CDR3 reads CASSLDLRQGASYTF. The CDR3 coding sequence is TGTGCCAGCAGCTTAGATCTCCGTCAGGGGGCGAGCTACACCTTC.

This rearrangement joins TRBV6-5 to TRBJ1-4; TRBD1 might be the D (5 bases). Trimming cost V 5 bases and J 6 bases, with 13 bases left between them. Germline V gene lookup returns CDR1 MNHEY and CDR2 SVGAGI. The CDR3 has 14 amino acids. For the CDR3, the DNA is TGTGCCAGCAGTAAAGACGGGGGTTATGAAAAACTGTTTTTT. This encodes CASSKDGGYEKLFF.